The following is a T cell receptor (beta chain) sequence with its context. This sample is part of a study of cytomegalovirus exposure and HLA in healthy donors. CDR1 and CDR2 from the germline V gene are SGHVS and FNYEAQ. V lost 1 base to trimming and J lost 7 bases; unmatched junction nucleotides: 4. The CDR3 runs to 14 residues. The PCR made use of 60 Vbeta and 13 Jbeta primers. Measured with immunoSEQ multiplex PCR; TCRdb has only the in-frame clones, and not every one. The repertoire holds about 140,000 clones, with around 82% as singletons. The V gene is TRBV7-6, the J gene TRBJ1-5, with 7 bases identical to TRBD1. The sample taken for sequencing was PBMCs. The source is a middle-aged man in good health and CMV-seronegative. The CDR3 region is CASSLGGGYQPQHF. The CDR3 nucleotides read TGTGCCAGCAGCTTAGGAGGGGGCTACCAGCCCCAGCATTTT.